This TCR beta chain was retrieved from a study of prognosis after radiotherapy for stage I lung cancer. This clonotype was recorded many times. Its antigen remains unknown. An end of the junction differs from the germline gene, which may be a read error. Two-round multiplex PCR amplified TCR beta CDR3 from genomic DNA. The first round of PCR was done with primers that matched each TRBV and TRBJ gene. Each CDR3 protein is one row after TCRdb ran MiXCR on the multiplex PCR reads. Among around 20,000 distinct CDR3 sequences, around 50% were seen once, and the ten largest hold roughly 26%. Study-wide points: There was a fall in unique TCR clone counts after stereotactic body radiation therapy, median roughly 9,900 versus 7,200. Differences in TRBV and TRBJ gene usage were reportedly observed between patients with and without metastases.

The sequence came from a donor aged 50 or older with non-small cell lung cancer. Source: PBMCs, taken before or after stereotactic body radiation therapy (not recorded which).

The CDR3 region has the DNA TGTGCCGCCAGCAGAGGGGGAGACGGGAGGGCCTACAATGAGCAGTTCTTC. Translating gives CAASRGGDGRAYNEQFF. The genes are TRBV15 and TRBJ2-1, with 8 bases aligning to TRBD2. The length of the CDR3 is 17 residues. From germline, CDR1 is LNHNV and CDR2 YYDKDF (reference sequence).